This TCR beta chain was observed in a study of T cell responses to AZD1222 COVID-19 vaccine. Study outcomes and limitations: A mostly white British donor set with more females was recruited, and clonal diversity was possibly underestimated. A reported finding is that nearly half of spike-specific TCRs target unmutated variant regions.

CDR1 and CDR2 (germline): SGHTA, FQGNSA. The length of the CDR3 is 15 residues. Trimming shortened V by 3 bases and J by 0 bases, and 12 bases separated the two germline ends. Generated by immunoSEQ multiplex PCR, the TCRdb table keeps only in-frame clones and is missing some. This sample has approximately 74,000 clones; 80% to 90% occur once, and the top ten carry 2% to 2.5%. As for this clone: Antigen: not known.

The origin of this receptor is an adult in good health. V and J are TRBV7-2 and TRBJ2-7, with D possibly matching TRBD1 (5 bases). Sequences were derived from peripheral blood, sampled on day 0 of AZD1222 vaccination. The CDR3 DNA is TGTGCCAGCAGCTTTTCCCAGGGCTCCTCCTACGAGCAGTACTTC. Translated, it gives CASSFSQGSSYEQYF.